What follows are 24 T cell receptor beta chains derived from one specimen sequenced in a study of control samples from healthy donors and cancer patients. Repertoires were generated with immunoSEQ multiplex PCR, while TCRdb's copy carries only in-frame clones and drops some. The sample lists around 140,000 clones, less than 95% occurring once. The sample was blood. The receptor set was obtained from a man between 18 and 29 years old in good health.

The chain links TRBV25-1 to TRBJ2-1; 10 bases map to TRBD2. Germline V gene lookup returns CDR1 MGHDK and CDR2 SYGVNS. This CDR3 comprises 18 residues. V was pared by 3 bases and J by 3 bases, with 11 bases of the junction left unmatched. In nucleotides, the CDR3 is TGTGCCAGCAGTGACGCCAGCGGGGGGGCACCCATCTACAATGAGCAGTTCTTC. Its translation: CASSDASGGAPIYNEQFF.

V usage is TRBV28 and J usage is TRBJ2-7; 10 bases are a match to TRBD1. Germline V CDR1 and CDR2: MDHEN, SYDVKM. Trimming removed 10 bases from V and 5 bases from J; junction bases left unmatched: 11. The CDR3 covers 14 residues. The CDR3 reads CATRVGTGVNEQYF. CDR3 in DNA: TGTGCCACTCGAGTGGGGACAGGGGTAAACGAGCAGTACTTC.

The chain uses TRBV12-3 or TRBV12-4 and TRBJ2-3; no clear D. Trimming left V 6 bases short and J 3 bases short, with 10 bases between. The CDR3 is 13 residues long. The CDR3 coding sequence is TGTGCCAGCAGGGTCGTATCAACAGATACGCAGTATTTT. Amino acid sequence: CASRVVSTDTQYF.

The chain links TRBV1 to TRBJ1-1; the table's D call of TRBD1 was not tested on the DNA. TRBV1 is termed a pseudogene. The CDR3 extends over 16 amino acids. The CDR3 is CTSSQGKHRTDTEAFF. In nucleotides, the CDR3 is TGCACCAGCAGCCAGGGAAAGCACAGGACGGACACTGAAGCTTTCTTT.

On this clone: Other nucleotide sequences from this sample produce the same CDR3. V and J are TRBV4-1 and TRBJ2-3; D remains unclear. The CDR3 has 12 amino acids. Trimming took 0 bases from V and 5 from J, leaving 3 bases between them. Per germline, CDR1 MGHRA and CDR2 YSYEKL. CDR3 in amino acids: CASSQEGDTQYF. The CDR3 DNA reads TGCGCCAGCAGCCAAGAAGGAGATACGCAGTATTTT.

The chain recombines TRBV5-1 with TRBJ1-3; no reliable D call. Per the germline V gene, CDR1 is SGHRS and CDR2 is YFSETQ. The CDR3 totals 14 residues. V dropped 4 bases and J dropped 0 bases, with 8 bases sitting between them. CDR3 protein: CASSPGFSGNTIYF. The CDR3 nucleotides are TGCGCCAGCAGCCCCGGGTTCTCTGGAAACACCATATATTTT.

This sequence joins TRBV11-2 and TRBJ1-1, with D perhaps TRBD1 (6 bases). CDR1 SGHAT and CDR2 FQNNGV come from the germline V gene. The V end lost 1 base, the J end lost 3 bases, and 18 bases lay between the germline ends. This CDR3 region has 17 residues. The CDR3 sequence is CASSLVVWGAVDTEAFF. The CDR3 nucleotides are TGTGCCAGCAGCTTAGTAGTTTGGGGGGCAGTCGACACTGAAGCTTTCTTT.

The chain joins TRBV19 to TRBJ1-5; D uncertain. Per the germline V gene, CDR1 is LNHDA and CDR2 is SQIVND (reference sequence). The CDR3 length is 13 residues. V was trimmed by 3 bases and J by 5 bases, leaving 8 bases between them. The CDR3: CASSISRDQPQHF. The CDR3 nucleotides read TGTGCCAGTAGTATCAGTCGGGATCAGCCCCAGCATTTT.

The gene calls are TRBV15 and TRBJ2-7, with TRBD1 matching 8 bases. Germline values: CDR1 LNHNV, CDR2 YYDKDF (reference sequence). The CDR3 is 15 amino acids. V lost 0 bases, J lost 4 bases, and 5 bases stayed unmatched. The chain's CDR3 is CATSREAGGLYEQYF. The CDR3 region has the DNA TGTGCCACCAGCAGAGAGGCAGGGGGCTTATACGAGCAGTACTTC.

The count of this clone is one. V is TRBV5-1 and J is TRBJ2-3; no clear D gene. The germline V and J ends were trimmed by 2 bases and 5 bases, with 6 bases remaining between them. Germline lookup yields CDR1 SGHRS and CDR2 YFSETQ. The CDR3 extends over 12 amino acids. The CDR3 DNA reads TGCGCCAGCAGCTTTGAAGTAGATACGCAGTATTTT. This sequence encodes CASSFEVDTQYF. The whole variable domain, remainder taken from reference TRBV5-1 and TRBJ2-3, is KAGVTQTPRYLIKTRGQQVTLSCSPISGHRSVSWYQQTPGQGLQFLFEYFSETQRNKGNFPGRFSGRQFSNSRSEMNVSTLELGDSALYLCASSFEVDTQYFGPGTRLTVL.

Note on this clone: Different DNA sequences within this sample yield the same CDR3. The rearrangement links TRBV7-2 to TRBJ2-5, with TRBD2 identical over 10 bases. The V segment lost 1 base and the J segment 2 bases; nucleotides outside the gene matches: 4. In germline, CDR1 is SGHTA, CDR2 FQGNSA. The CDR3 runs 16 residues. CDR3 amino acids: CASSLGLAGAQETQYF. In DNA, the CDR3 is TGTGCCAGCAGCTTAGGCCTAGCGGGGGCACAAGAGACCCAGTACTTC.

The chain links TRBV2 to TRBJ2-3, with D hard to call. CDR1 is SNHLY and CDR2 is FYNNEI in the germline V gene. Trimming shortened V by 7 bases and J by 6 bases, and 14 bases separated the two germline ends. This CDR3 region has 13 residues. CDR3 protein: CASIGGNLDTQYF. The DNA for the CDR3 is TGTGCCAGCATCGGTGGCAACCTCGATACGCAGTATTTT.

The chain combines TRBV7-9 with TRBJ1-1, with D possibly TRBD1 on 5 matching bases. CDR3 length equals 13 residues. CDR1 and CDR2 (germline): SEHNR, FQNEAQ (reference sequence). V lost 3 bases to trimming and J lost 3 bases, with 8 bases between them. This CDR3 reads CASSLWGDTEAFF. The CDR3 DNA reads TGTGCCAGCAGCTTGTGGGGGGACACTGAAGCTTTCTTT. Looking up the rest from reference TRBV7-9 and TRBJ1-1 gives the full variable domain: DTGVSQNPRHKITKRGQNVTFRCDPISEHNRLYWYRQTLGQGPEFLTYFQNEAQLEKSRLLSDRFSAERPKGSFSTLEIQRTEQGDSAMYLCASSLWGDTEAFFGQGTRLTVV.

CDR3 sequence: CASSFKGADTEAFF. The CDR3 DNA reads TGCGCCAGCAGCTTTAAGGGGGCCGACACTGAAGCTTTCTTT. The chain combines TRBV5-1 with TRBJ1-1; TRBD1 matches at 7 bases. Germline CDR1 is SGHRS and CDR2 is YFSETQ. There are 14 residues in the CDR3. The V and J ends lost 2 bases and 3 bases, in that order; junction bases with no gene match: 4.

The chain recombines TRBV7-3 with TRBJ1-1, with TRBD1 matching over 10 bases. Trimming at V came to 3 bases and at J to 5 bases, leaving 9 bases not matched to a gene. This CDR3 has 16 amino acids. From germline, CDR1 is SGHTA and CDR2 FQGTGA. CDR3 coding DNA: TGTGCCAGCAGCTTTTCCCCGAGACAGGGGGCAACTGAAGCTTTCTTT. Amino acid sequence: CASSFSPRQGATEAFF.

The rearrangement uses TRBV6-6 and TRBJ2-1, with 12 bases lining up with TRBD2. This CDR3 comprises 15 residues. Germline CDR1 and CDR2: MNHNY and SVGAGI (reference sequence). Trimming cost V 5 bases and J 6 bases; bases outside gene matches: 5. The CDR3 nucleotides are TGTGCCAGCAGTCAGACTAGCGGGGGATCCAATGAGCAGTTCTTC. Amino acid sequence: CASSQTSGGSNEQFF.

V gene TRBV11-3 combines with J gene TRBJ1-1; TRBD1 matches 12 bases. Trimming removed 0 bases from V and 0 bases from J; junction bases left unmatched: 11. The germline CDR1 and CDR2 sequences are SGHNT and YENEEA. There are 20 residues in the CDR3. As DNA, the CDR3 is TGTGCCAGCAGCTTAGAGGGACAGGGGGCTCGGGGTAGGATGAACACTGAAGCTTTCTTT. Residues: CASSLEGQGARGRMNTEAFF. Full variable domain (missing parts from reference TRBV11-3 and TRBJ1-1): EAGVVQSPRYKIIEKKQPVAFWCNPISGHNTLYWYLQNLGQGPELLIRYENEEAVDDSQLPKDRFSAERLKGVDSTLKIQPAELGDSAVYLCASSLEGQGARGRMNTEAFFGQGTRLTVV.

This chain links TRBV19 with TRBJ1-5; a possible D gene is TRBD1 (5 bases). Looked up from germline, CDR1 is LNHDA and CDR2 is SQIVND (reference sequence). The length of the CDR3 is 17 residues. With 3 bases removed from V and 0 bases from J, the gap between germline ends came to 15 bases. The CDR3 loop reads CASSIYRFPTSNQPQHF. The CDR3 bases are TGTGCCAGTAGTATTTACAGGTTCCCAACTAGCAATCAGCCCCAGCATTTT.

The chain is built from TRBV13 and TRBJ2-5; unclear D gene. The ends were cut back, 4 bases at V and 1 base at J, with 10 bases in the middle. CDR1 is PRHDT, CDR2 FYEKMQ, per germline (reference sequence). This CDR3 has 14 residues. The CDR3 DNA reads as TGTGCCAGCAGCTCCTTCATAGTCCAAGAGACCCAGTACTTC. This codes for CASSSFIVQETQYF.

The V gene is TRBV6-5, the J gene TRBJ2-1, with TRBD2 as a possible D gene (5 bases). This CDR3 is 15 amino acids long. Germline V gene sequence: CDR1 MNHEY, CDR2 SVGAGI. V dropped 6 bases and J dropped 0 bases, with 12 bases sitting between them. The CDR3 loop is CASRLDTGSYNEQFF. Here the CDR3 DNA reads TGTGCCAGCAGACTAGACACGGGCTCCTACAATGAGCAGTTCTTC.

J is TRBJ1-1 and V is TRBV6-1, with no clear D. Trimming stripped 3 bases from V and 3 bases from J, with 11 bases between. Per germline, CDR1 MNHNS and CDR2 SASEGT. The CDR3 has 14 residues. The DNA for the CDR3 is TGTGCCAGCAGTGAGGCGGCGGCACACACTGAAGCTTTCTTT. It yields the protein CASSEAAAHTEAFF.

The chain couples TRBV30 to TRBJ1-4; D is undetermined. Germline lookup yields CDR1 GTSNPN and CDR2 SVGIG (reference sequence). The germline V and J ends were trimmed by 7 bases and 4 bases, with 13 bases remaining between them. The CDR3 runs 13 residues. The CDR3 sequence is CASQTADNEKLFF. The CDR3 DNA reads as TGTGCCTCGCAGACGGCAGATAATGAAAAACTGTTTTTT.

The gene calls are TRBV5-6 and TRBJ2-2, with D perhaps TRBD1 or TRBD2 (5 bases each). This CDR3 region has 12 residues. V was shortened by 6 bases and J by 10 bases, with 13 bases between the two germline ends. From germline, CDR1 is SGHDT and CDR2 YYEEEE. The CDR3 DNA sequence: TGTGCCAGCACCTTTACCGGGGCGGAGCTGTTTTTT. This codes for CASTFTGAELFF.

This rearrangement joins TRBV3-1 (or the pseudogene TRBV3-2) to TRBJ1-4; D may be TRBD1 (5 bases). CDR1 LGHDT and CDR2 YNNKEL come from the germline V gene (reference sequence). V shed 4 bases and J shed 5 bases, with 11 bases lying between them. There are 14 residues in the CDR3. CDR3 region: CASSPGTANEKLFF. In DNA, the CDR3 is TGTGCCAGCAGCCCCGGGACGGCAAATGAAAAACTGTTTTTT.